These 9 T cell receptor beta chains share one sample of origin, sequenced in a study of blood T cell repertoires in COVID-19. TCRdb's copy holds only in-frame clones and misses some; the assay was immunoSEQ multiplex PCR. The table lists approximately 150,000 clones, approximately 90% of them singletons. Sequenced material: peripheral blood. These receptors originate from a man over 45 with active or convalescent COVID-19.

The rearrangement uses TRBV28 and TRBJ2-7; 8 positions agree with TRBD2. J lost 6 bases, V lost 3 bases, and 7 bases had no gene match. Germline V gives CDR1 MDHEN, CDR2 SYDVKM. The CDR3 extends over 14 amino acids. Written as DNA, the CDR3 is TGTGCCAGCAGTTTGAGGGGCGGGAGGTCCGAGCAGTACTTC. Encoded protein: CASSLRGGRSEQYF.

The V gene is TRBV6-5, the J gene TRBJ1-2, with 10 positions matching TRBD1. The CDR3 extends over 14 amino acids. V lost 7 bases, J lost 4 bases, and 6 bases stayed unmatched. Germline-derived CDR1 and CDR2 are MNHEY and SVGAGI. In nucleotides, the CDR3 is TGTGCCAGCACCGGGACAGGGGCCTCCTATGGCTACACCTTC. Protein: CASTGTGASYGYTF.

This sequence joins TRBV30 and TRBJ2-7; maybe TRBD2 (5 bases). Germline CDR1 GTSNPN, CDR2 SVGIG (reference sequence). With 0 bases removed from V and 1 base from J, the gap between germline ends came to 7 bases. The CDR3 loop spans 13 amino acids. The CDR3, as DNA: TGTGCCTGGAGTGTACGGGGTTCCTACGAGCAGTACTTC. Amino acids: CAWSVRGSYEQYF.

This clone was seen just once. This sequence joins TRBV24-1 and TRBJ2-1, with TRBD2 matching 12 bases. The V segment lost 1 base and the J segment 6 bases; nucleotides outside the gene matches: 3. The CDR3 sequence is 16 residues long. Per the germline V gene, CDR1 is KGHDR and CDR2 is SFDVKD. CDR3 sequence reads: CATSDFATSGSNEQFF. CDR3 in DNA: TGTGCCACCAGTGATTTTGCGACTAGCGGGAGCAATGAGCAGTTCTTC.

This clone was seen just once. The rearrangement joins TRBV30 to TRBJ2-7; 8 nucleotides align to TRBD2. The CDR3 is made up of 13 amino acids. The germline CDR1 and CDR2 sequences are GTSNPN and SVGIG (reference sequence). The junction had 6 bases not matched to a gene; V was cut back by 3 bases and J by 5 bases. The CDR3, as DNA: TGTGCCTGGAGGAGGACTAGCAACCACGAGCAGTACTTC. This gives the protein CAWRRTSNHEQYF. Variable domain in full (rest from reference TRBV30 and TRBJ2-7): SQTIHQWPATLVQPVGSPLSLECTVEGTSNPNLYWYRQAAGRGLQLLFYSVGIGQISSEVPQNLSASRPQDRQFILSSKKLLLSDSGFYLCAWRRTSNHEQYFGPGTRLTVT.

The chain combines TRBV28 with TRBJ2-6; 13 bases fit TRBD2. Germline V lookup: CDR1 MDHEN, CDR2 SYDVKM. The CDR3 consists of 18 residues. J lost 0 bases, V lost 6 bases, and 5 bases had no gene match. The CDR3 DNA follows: TGTGCCAGCAGACCCGGGACTAGCGGGATCTCTGGGGCCAACGTCCTGACTTTC. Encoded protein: CASRPGTSGISGANVLTF.

The CDR3: CASSLTPVRGVEQYF. As DNA, the CDR3 is TGTGCCAGCAGCTTAACCCCTGTCAGGGGGGTCGAGCAGTACTTC. The rearrangement uses TRBV7-2 and TRBJ2-7; D is possibly TRBD1 (7 bases). V dropped 2 bases and J dropped 6 bases, with 17 bases sitting between them. Germline assignment: CDR1 SGHTA and CDR2 FQGNSA. CDR3 length: 15 amino acids.

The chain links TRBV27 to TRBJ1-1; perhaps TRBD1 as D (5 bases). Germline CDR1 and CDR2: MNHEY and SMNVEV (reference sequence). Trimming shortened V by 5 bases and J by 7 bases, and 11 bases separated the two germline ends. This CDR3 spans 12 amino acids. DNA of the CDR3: TGTGCCAGCAGTCGGAGGGGAGGTGAAGCTTTCTTT. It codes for CASSRRGGEAFF.

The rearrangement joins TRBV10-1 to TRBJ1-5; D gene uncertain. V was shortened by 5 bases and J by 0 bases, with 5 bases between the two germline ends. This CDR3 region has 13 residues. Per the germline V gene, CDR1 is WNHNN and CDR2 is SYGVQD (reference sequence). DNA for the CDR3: TGCGCCAGCAGTATGAGTAGCAATCAGCCCCAGCATTTT. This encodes CASSMSSNQPQHF.